The T cell receptor beta chain under discussion was sequenced for a study of cytomegalovirus exposure and HLA in healthy donors. General study results and limits: Donors belonging to an Asian-associated ancestry cluster reportedly showed fewer N-insertions in productive TCRs than the 666-donor mean, according to what a later analysis found.

The V gene's germline CDR1 is MDHEN and CDR2 SYDVKM. The CDR3 runs to 17 residues. The V gene end was trimmed by 7 bases and the J gene end by 4 bases; junction bases not matched to a gene: 15. This PCR relied on a set of 60 Vbeta primers and 13 Jbeta primers. The protocol was immunoSEQ multiplex PCR, while the TCRdb copy is restricted to in-frame clones and leaves out a portion. The sample includes 150,000 to 200,000 clones, 75% of them seen just once. Regarding this clone: Its antigen is unidentified.

The source of this sequence is a male donor in good health and CMV-seronegative. The chain couples TRBV28 to TRBJ2-3; 9 bases are shared with TRBD2. Sequenced material: PBMCs. The CDR3 loop is CASTTEHEREDSDTQYF. CDR3 DNA: TGTGCCAGCACCACAGAACACGAGCGGGAGGACTCAGATACGCAGTATTTT.